These T cell receptor beta chains were read from a single sample in a study of blood T cell repertoires in COVID-19. Method: immunoSEQ multiplex PCR; TCRdb's copy keeps in-frame clones and lacks some. The table records a few hundred thousand clones, more than 70% of them present only once. The source material was peripheral blood. The receptors here all came from a woman aged 30 to 39 who had recovered from COVID-19. Each CDR3 is given with its conserved first and last residue. D genes are given only for firm matches. A row's size may be missing; if present it is once, few, many or a size class.

D: .; size: .; J: TRBJ2-3; V: TRBV28; CDR3: CASSFTGASDTQYF; DNA: TGTGCCAGCAGTTTTACAGGAGCCTCAGATACGCAGTATTTT
D: .; size: .; J: TRBJ1-1; V: TRBV3-1/TRBV3-2; CDR3: CASSQLDNTEAFF; DNA: TGTGCCAGCAGCCAGCTAGATAACACTGAAGCTTTCTTT
D: TRBD1; size: .; J: TRBJ2-3; V: TRBV7-2; CDR3: CASSWGQHGDTQYF; DNA: TGTGCCAGCAGCTGGGGACAGCACGGAGATACGCAGTATTTT
D: TRBD2; size: .; J: TRBJ2-3; V: TRBV5-4; CDR3: CASSLGKSGGDTQYF; DNA: TGTGCCAGCAGCTTGGGGAAGAGCGGGGGGGATACGCAGTATTTT
D: .; size: .; J: TRBJ2-7; V: TRBV10-3; CDR3: CAISFATEGEQYF; DNA: TGTGCCATCAGTTTCGCAACCGAGGGCGAGCAGTACTTC
D: TRBD1; size: .; J: TRBJ2-3; V: TRBV4-1; CDR3: CASSRGQDTDTQYF; DNA: TGCGCCAGCAGCCGAGGACAGGACACAGATACGCAGTATTTT
D: TRBD2; size: .; J: TRBJ2-1; V: TRBV6-4; CDR3: CASSKNGLAGEQFF; DNA: TGTGCCAGCAGCAAGAACGGACTAGCTGGTGAGCAGTTCTTC
D: TRBD1; size: .; J: TRBJ2-1; V: TRBV18; CDR3: CASSPPGQGTYNEQFF; DNA: TGTGCCAGCTCACCACCGGGACAGGGGACCTACAATGAGCAGTTCTTC
D: TRBD1; size: .; J: TRBJ1-2; V: TRBV7-8; CDR3: CASSAYAGTGYGYTF; DNA: TGTGCCAGCAGCGCTTACGCCGGGACAGGCTATGGCTACACCTTC
D: .; size: few; J: TRBJ2-7; V: TRBV6-1; CDR3: CASSESGGTSYEQYF; DNA: TGTGCCAGCAGTGAATCGGGCGGGACCTCCTACGAGCAGTACTTC
D: .; size: .; J: TRBJ2-7; V: TRBV28; CDR3: CASGPLGTFYEQYF; DNA: TGTGCCAGCGGCCCTCTCGGGACATTCTACGAGCAGTACTTC
D: .; size: .; J: TRBJ1-2; V: TRBV27; CDR3: CASSFRGGYGYTF; DNA: TGTGCCAGCAGTTTCCGGGGAGGTTATGGCTACACCTTC
D: .; size: .; J: TRBJ1-2; V: TRBV5-4; CDR3: CASSLEGSGGYTF; DNA: TGTGCCAGCAGCTTGGAGGGGTCAGGTGGCTACACCTTC
D: TRBD1; size: .; J: TRBJ2-7; V: TRBV2; CDR3: CASSEVLDRVHEQYF; DNA: TGTGCCAGCAGTGAGGTCCTGGACAGGGTCCACGAGCAGTACTTC
D: TRBD1; size: .; J: TRBJ2-3; V: TRBV18; CDR3: CASSPGQGNTDTQYF; DNA: TGTGCCAGCTCGCCGGGACAGGGGAACACAGATACGCAGTATTTT
D: .; size: .; J: TRBJ1-5; V: TRBV28; CDR3: CASSGHPQGGGNQPQHF; DNA: TGTGCCAGCAGTGGGCACCCCCAGGGAGGAGGAAATCAGCCCCAGCATTTT
D: .; size: .; J: TRBJ2-2; V: TRBV3-1/TRBV3-2; CDR3: CASGPPRSTGELFF; DNA: TGTGCCAGCGGCCCACCGAGGTCCACCGGGGAGCTGTTTTTT
D: .; size: .; J: TRBJ2-3; V: TRBV7-3; CDR3: CASSPRTDTQYF; DNA: TGTGCCAGCAGCCCCAGGACAGATACGCAGTATTTT
D: .; size: .; J: TRBJ1-1; V: TRBV5-1; CDR3: CASSSSETEAFF; DNA: TGCGCCAGCAGCTCCTCGGAGACTGAAGCTTTCTTT
D: .; size: .; J: TRBJ1-6; V: TRBV5-1; CDR3: CASSSDPFYNSPLHF; DNA: TGCGCCAGCAGCTCAGATCCCTTCTATAATTCACCCCTCCACTTT
D: .; size: .; J: TRBJ2-2; V: TRBV12-5; CDR3: CASGLVQANTGELFF; DNA: TGTGCTAGTGGTTTGGTCCAGGCCAATACCGGGGAGCTGTTTTTT
D: .; size: .; J: TRBJ2-6; V: TRBV6-5; CDR3: CASSYSLGSGANVLTF; DNA: TGTGCCAGCAGTTACTCCCTCGGGTCTGGGGCCAACGTCCTGACTTTC
D: .; size: .; J: TRBJ1-2; V: TRBV2; CDR3: CASSARRGYTF; DNA: TGTGCCAGCAGTGCACGGAGGGGCTACACCTTC
D: .; size: .; J: TRBJ1-1; V: TRBV5-5; CDR3: CASSFWGLENTEAFF; DNA: TGTGCCAGCAGCTTTTGGGGCTTGGAGAACACTGAAGCTTTCTTT
D: TRBD1; size: .; J: TRBJ1-1; V: TRBV5-1; CDR3: CASSPGQGVNAEAFF; DNA: TGCGCCAGCAGCCCCGGACAGGGGGTTAATGCTGAAGCTTTCTTT
D: .; size: .; J: TRBJ2-1; V: TRBV6-6; CDR3: CASSYTGNEQFF; DNA: TGTGCCAGCAGTTACACGGGTAATGAGCAGTTCTTC
D: TRBD2; size: .; J: TRBJ2-7; V: TRBV9; CDR3: CASSAKTSGGVYEQYF; DNA: TGTGCCAGCAGCGCCAAAACTAGCGGGGGGGTGTACGAGCAGTACTTC
D: TRBD1; size: .; J: TRBJ1-2; V: TRBV5-1; CDR3: CASSYRDRGNDYTF; DNA: TGCGCCAGCAGCTACCGGGACAGGGGTAATGACTACACCTTC
D: TRBD2; size: .; J: TRBJ2-2; V: TRBV19; CDR3: CASSIWAGGAGELFF; DNA: TGTGCCAGTAGTATCTGGGCGGGGGGCGCCGGGGAGCTGTTTTTT
D: .; size: .; J: TRBJ1-1; V: TRBV12-3/TRBV12-4; CDR3: CASSLANTEAFF; DNA: TGTGCCAGCAGTTTGGCAAACACTGAAGCTTTCTTT
D: TRBD2; size: few; J: TRBJ2-7; V: TRBV19; CDR3: CASSGLAGGRLEQYF; DNA: TGTGCCAGTAGTGGACTAGCGGGGGGACGTCTCGAGCAGTACTTC
D: .; size: once; J: TRBJ1-3; V: TRBV3-1/TRBV3-2; CDR3: CASGGDEGSGNTIYF; DNA: TGTGCCAGCGGAGGGGACGAAGGCTCTGGAAACACCATATATTTT
D: .; size: once; J: TRBJ1-1; V: TRBV19; CDR3: CASSPLRGTEAFF; DNA: TGTGCCAGTAGTCCATTGCGGGGGACTGAAGCTTTCTTT
D: TRBD2; size: .; J: TRBJ2-1; V: TRBV9; CDR3: CASSGSGGAKFF; DNA: TGTGCCAGCAGCGGAAGCGGGGGGGCCAAGTTCTTC
D: TRBD2; size: .; J: TRBJ2-2; V: TRBV29-1; CDR3: CSGAGENTGELFF; DNA: TGCAGCGGAGCGGGGGAGAACACCGGGGAGCTGTTTTTT
D: TRBD1; size: .; J: TRBJ1-5; V: TRBV19; CDR3: CASTLIDRDQPQHF; DNA: TGTGCCAGTACCCTGATCGACAGGGATCAGCCCCAGCATTTT
D: TRBD1; size: few; J: TRBJ2-2; V: TRBV5-6; CDR3: CASSSWTGKPGELFF; DNA: TGTGCCAGCAGCTCGTGGACAGGGAAACCCGGGGAGCTGTTTTTT
D: TRBD1; size: .; J: TRBJ1-4; V: TRBV27; CDR3: CASSPGTGGGEKLFF; DNA: TGTGCCAGCAGCCCCGGGACAGGGGGCGGTGAAAAACTGTTTTTT
D: .; size: .; J: TRBJ2-1; V: TRBV5-1; CDR3: CASSLAQGPPYNEQFF; DNA: TGCGCCAGCAGCTTGGCTCAGGGGCCCCCATACAATGAGCAGTTCTTC
D: .; size: .; J: TRBJ1-1; V: TRBV18; CDR3: CASSQGRGTEAFF; DNA: TGTGCCAGCTCCCAGGGAAGGGGCACTGAAGCTTTCTTT
D: TRBD2; size: .; J: TRBJ2-3; V: TRBV11-3; CDR3: CASSLSQGGGASDTQYF; DNA: TGTGCCAGCAGCTTATCGCAGGGCGGGGGGGCGTCAGATACGCAGTATTTT
D: TRBD2; size: .; J: TRBJ2-2; V: TRBV5-1; CDR3: CASSARTRLNTGELFF; DNA: TGCGCCAGCAGCGCTAGGACTAGACTTAACACCGGGGAGCTGTTTTTT
D: TRBD1; size: .; J: TRBJ2-5; V: TRBV15; CDR3: CATSGTQGAQYF; DNA: TGTGCCACCAGCGGAACCCAGGGGGCCCAGTACTTC
D: .; size: .; J: TRBJ2-3; V: TRBV3-1/TRBV3-2; CDR3: CASSGAYGGARTDTQYF; DNA: TGTGCCAGCAGCGGCGCATACGGGGGAGCTCGCACAGATACGCAGTATTTT
D: .; size: .; J: TRBJ1-1; V: TRBV3-1/TRBV3-2; CDR3: CASSQDFSGAFF; DNA: TGTGCCAGCAGCCAAGATTTTTCAGGAGCTTTCTTT
D: TRBD1; size: .; J: TRBJ2-3; V: TRBV24-1; CDR3: CATSDPGQGGGDTQYF; DNA: TGTGCCACCAGTGACCCGGGACAGGGAGGGGGAGATACGCAGTATTTT